This TCR beta chain emerged from a study of long-term antiretroviral therapy in people with HIV. Study-level points and caveats: Repertoires in HIV (unlike those of controls) had narrower CDR3 length ranges.

Each sample contained 1-10 million cryopreserved PBMC, thawed before DNA extraction. The length of the CDR3 is 14 residues. V gave up 4 bases and J gave up 4 bases, with 14 bases separating them. Germline lookup yields CDR1 SEHNR and CDR2 FQNEAQ (reference sequence). Points on this clone: Its cognate antigen is unknown.

With survey level as its setting, the immunoSEQ assay was v3.0. Assay: immunoSEQ multiplex PCR; the TCRdb copy retains only in-frame clones and omits some. The profile shows approximately 15,000 clones, about four fifths of them singletons. J is TRBJ2-7 and V is TRBV7-9; D not resolved. This clonotype originated in a man in his forties with HIV. The sample consisted of unsorted PBMCs, taken just before starting antiretroviral therapy. This chain's CDR3 is CASSSSGLWYEQYF. The CDR3 DNA is TGTGCCAGCAGCTCCTCTGGATTGTGGTACGAGCAGTACTTC.